The clone carrying this T cell receptor (beta chain) was counted many times. TCRdb processed the 5' RACE reads anew with MiXCR; each CDR3 protein has one entry. The sample lists tens of thousands of distinct CDR3 sequences, around 3.4% occurring once. The data were taken from a study of T cells after yellow fever vaccination. Whole-study results and caveats: Detected again after the booster were most primary-vaccination clones, at 95% to 98% CD4 and about 90% CD8. Relatively few clonotypes were ones that appeared in both CD4 and CD8 compartments. Abundant bulk-derived clonotypes could contaminate FACS-sorted repertoires.

This CDR3 is built from 15 residues. The V and J ends lost 8 bases and 0 bases respectively, with 17 bases between them. Germline V CDR1 and CDR2: SQVTM, ANQGSEA. The specimen was PBMCs, either bulk or a sorted T-cell subset (CD4+, CD8+, memory, or dextramer-sorted; not recorded which), collected about 49 days after the first yellow fever vaccination. The V call is TRBV29-1, the J call TRBJ1-3, with D possibly matching TRBD1 (5 bases). The clonotype comes from a man between 18 and 35 years old who received the YFV17D yellow fever vaccine. The CDR3 loop reads CSPTMGGTSGNTIYF. The DNA for the CDR3 is TGCAGCCCGACTATGGGGGGAACCTCTGGAAACACCATATATTTT.